The T cell receptor (beta chain) described here comes from a study of OX40 agonist ivuxolimab in advanced cancers. As for the study in general: Hepatocellular carcinoma, melanoma, renal cell or head and neck cancer affected the dose-escalation patients. It was permissible to have had prior anti-PD-1, anti-PD-L1 or anti-CTLA-4 therapy, and approximately 38% had some.

The V gene's germline CDR1 is SEHNR and CDR2 FQNEAQ (reference sequence). Trimming took 10 bases from V and 3 from J; bases not matched to a gene: 11. The length of the CDR3 is 15 residues. The study's findings and limits: Dosing at 0.1 to 3.0 mg/kg was accompanied by clonal expansion of CD4+ and CD8+ blood T cells by week 6.

In the case of this clone: Its antigen is not known.

Sequenced by immunoSEQ multiplex PCR; TCRdb stores in-frame clones only, minus some. The repertoire holds tens of thousands of clones, 88% seen once, with 18% in the top ten. The receptor's source is an adult with an advanced solid tumor such as melanoma, head and neck, liver or kidney cancer. Here the sequenced sample was CD4+ or CD8+ T cells sorted from blood, taken in a trial of the OX40 agonist ivuxolimab. This chain uses TRBV7-9 with TRBJ1-4, with 7 bases identical to TRBD1. In DNA form, the CDR3 reads TGTGCCACCGACAGGGCTTGGTCTGCTAATGAAAAACTGTTTTTT. It specifies CATDRAWSANEKLFF.